This TCR beta chain was retrieved from a study of cytomegalovirus exposure and HLA in healthy donors. Study-wide results and caveats: In vitro data verified three CMV-associated chains as specific for CMV antigens. The study flagged approximately 180 TCR beta chains as cytomegalovirus-associated.

The CDR3 length is 11 residues. V was shortened by 4 bases and J by 5 bases, with 6 bases between the two germline ends. Germline V CDR1 and CDR2: GTSNPN, SVGIG (reference sequence). Clones were sequenced by immunoSEQ multiplex PCR, and TCRdb holds only the in-frame ones, with some missing. The repertoire consists of roughly 260,000 clones, with almost 90% occurring once and the leading ten covering under 0.45%. This clone showed up just once. Its antigen is unknown. The chain joins TRBV30 to TRBJ2-1; D call uncertain. This TCR was recovered from a woman aged 18 to 35 in good health and CMV-seronegative. The sample taken for sequencing was PBMCs. The CDR3 DNA reads as TGTGCCTGGACCCCTAACAATGAGCAGTTCTTC. Translating gives CAWTPNNEQFF.